The sequence of this TCR beta chain was determined in a study of blood T cells in healthy people across ages. V dropped 8 bases and J dropped 9 bases, with 8 bases sitting between them. The V gene's germline CDR1 is SGHAT and CDR2 FQNNGV. The CDR3 sequence is 9 residues long. General observations from the study: Diversity figures based on one million T cells were deemed too low.

Through a sample-barcoded 5' primer and a J-beta primer mix, a second PCR was run for roughly 6 to 11 cycles. Each cDNA molecule was tagged by a template-switch adaptor with 12 random nucleotides. TCRdb redid the calling of the 5' RACE reads with MiXCR, one entry per CDR3 protein. The table lists 1.5 million to 2 million distinct CDR3 sequences, just under 50% of them singletons. The people who gave samples were healthy Caucasians from Russia, aged roughly 6 to 90. Each individual donor underwent a draw of approximately 9.8 milliliters of peripheral blood. This clonotype has just one count. Its antigen is currently unknown.

The sequenced sample was blood. The origin of this receptor is a woman aged 40-49 years in good health. This chain joins TRBV11-2 and TRBJ2-7; no clear D. The CDR3 nucleotides read TGTGCCAGCGGGCCGGGGCAGTACTTC. Translation: CASGPGQYF.